The sequence of this T cell receptor (beta chain) was determined in a study of blood T cell repertoires in COVID-19. Study in general: There were acute and convalescent COVID-19 samples, and they came from the United States, Italy and Spain. T cells, B-cell-depleted T cells, or PBMCs supplied cDNA or gDNA.

Only in-frame clones appear in the TCRdb table, and some are missing; sequencing was by immunoSEQ multiplex PCR. The profile shows over 90,000 clones, roughly 81% of them singletons. Deletions cut 0 bases from V and 3 bases from J, with 12 bases between. The germline V gene has CDR1 MNHNS and CDR2 SASEGT. This CDR3 is built from 16 residues. This sequence was found in a man older than 75 with COVID-19, enrolled during active disease. Sequenced sample: peripheral blood. V usage is TRBV6-1 and J usage is TRBJ1-3; tentatively, D is TRBD1 (5 bases). For the CDR3, the DNA is TGTGCCAGCAGTGAAGCGGGGCGGGGGAATGGAAACACCATATATTTT. Translation gives CASSEAGRGNGNTIYF.